The clone carrying this T cell receptor beta chain is medium-sized. This sample was taken from a study of spatial heterogeneity in lung cancer. Trimming stripped 2 bases from V and 7 bases from J, with 12 bases between. This CDR3 has 13 amino acids. From germline, CDR1 is ENHRY and CDR2 SYGVKD. Time point: sample taken at primary tumor resection. Extraction of whole RNA from tumor, nontumor lung or frozen PBMC preceded unsorted sequencing. TCRdb re-called the 5' RACE reads through MiXCR, storing one row per CDR3 protein. The sample consists of approximately 11,000 distinct CDR3 sequences, 3.5% to 5% of them appearing once.

The sequence came from a male donor with early-stage non-small cell lung cancer. Sample: normal lung tissue next to the tumor, taken at surgery. This rearrangement joins TRBV10-3 to TRBJ2-7, with D possibly matching TRBD1 (5 bases). This CDR3 reads CAISEGADREQYF. The CDR3 DNA is TGTGCCATCAGTGAGGGGGCGGATCGGGAGCAGTACTTC.